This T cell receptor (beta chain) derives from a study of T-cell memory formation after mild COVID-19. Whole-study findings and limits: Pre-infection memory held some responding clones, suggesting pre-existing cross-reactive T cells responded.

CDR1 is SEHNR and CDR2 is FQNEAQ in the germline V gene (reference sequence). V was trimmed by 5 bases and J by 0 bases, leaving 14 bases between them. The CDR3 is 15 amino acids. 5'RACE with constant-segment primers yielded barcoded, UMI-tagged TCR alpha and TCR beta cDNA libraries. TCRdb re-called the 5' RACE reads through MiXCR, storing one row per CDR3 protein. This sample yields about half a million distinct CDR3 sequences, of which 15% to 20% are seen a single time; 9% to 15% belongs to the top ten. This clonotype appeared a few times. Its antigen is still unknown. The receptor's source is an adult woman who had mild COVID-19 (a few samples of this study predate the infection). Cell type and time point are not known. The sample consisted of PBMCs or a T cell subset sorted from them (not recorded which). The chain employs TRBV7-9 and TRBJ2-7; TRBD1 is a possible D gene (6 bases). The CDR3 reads CASSPGQRYSYEQYF. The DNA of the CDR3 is TGTGCCAGCAGCCCCGGACAGCGCTACTCCTACGAGCAGTACTTC.